This T cell receptor (beta chain) was sequenced during a study of T cell repertoires and Cas9 in healthy adults (dated by TCRdb to the late 2010s). With regard to the full study: SpCas9-reactive T cells were characterized for multi-effector potency, cytotoxicity and lineage determination within the CD4 and CD8 compartments. This study looked at whether people already carry T cell immunity to the Streptococcus pyogenes Cas9 nuclease (SpCas9), the enzyme used in CRISPR gene editing.

Per the germline V gene, MNHEY is the CDR1 and SVGAGI is the CDR2. V sheds 4 bases and J sheds 1 base, leaving 14 bases between their ends. The CDR3 starts with the cysteine, ends with the phenylalanine, and has 16 residues. The only DNA kept is the CDR3, 48 bases in frame from the first base. Healthy humans were used as donors in the study. On the study overall, not on this receptor specifically: In vitro, SpCas9-reactive regulatory T cells were reported to reduce the proliferation and function of SpCas9-reactive effector T cells.

Turning to this clone: The antigen it binds to is not known. No clone much larger than this one lies a single base away; base qualities are absent.

The method was the immunoSEQ multiplex PCR assay. The source is immuneACCESS, and TCRdb retained only in-frame sequences with V and J called. Part of the clones is not carried over; for the studies checked, unresolved V genes explain less than half of this, and the remainder is unexplained. In all, the sample holds approximately 23,000 clones, and about 90% of those were seen once. Roughly 1.4% of the sample is in the top ten clones. The chain was built from TRBV6-5 and TRBJ2-4; no D gene can be assigned with confidence. The receptor's source is a human donor in good health. Source material: CD4+ effector T cells (CD127+, CD25-, CD137-, CD154-) from PBMCs; culture status not recorded. The CDR3 reads CASSSPGRNAKNIQYF. The DNA sequence follows: TGTGCCAGCAGTTCCCCGGGCAGGAATGCCAAAAACATTCAGTACTTC.